The rows below give T cell receptor beta chains drawn from one sample of a study of cytomegalovirus exposure and HLA in healthy donors. Here immunoSEQ multiplex PCR was the method, and the copy in TCRdb shows in-frame clones only, minus some. Of 110,000 to 150,000 clones in the sample, about 74% were seen once. Sequencing was done on a sample of PBMCs. Receptor source: a woman between 45 and 65 years old in good health and CMV-seronegative. CDR3s include the opening cysteine and the closing phenylalanine or tryptophan. Fields, in order: D gene, V gene, CDR3 protein. A D gene is named only where the DNA matches it firmly.

D: TRBD2
V: TRBV27
CDR3: CASSFLGTTHSYEQYF

D: NA
V: TRBV4-2
CDR3: CASSQAVETDIQYF

D: NA
V: TRBV7-8
CDR3: CASSTSWRSNQPQHF

D: TRBD2
V: TRBV30
CDR3: CAWTSGGYSTDTQYF

D: NA
V: TRBV25-1
CDR3: CASSENYDNSPLHF

D: TRBD1
V: TRBV6-1
CDR3: CASSVDRDNEKLFF

D: NA
V: TRBV29-1
CDR3: CSVRQGGTGELFF

D: NA
V: TRBV6-5
CDR3: CASSYSRMDRFYGYTF

D: NA
V: TRBV28
CDR3: CASSLGTGFEQYF

D: NA
V: TRBV7-9
CDR3: CASSLETGGNTIYF

D: NA
V: TRBV5-1
CDR3: CASSQQVNTEAFF

D: TRBD2
V: TRBV7-2
CDR3: CASSLGTSGVVKGEQYF

D: NA
V: TRBV6-5
CDR3: CASTSGLAPDTQYF

D: TRBD2
V: TRBV2
CDR3: CASSETRAGGDTQYF

D: TRBD1
V: TRBV6-1
CDR3: CASSQQGAGANVLTF

D: NA
V: TRBV10-1
CDR3: CASSSGLPFGETQYF

D: NA
V: TRBV6-4
CDR3: CASRTGIETEAFF

D: TRBD1
V: TRBV28
CDR3: CASSFSTGGYNQPQHF

D: TRBD1
V: TRBV15
CDR3: CATSVPGQGNQPQHF

D: TRBD1
V: TRBV27
CDR3: CASSFSGQVDSYEQYF

D: TRBD2
V: TRBV30
CDR3: CVWSVGGGLYEQYF

D: TRBD2
V: TRBV2
CDR3: CASSYSGRSTDTQYF

D: NA
V: TRBV30
CDR3: CAWSGLFSNQPQHF

D: TRBD2
V: TRBV9
CDR3: CASSVVQRGRVYEQYF

D: NA
V: TRBV27
CDR3: CASSLLTADRYSPLHF

D: NA
V: TRBV6-1
CDR3: CASSEVSGFNEKLFF

D: TRBD1
V: TRBV7-3
CDR3: CASSLGTGAFASGANVLTF

D: NA
V: TRBV28
CDR3: CASSLTTTGQFF

D: TRBD1
V: TRBV6-5
CDR3: CASSRDRGRETQYF

D: TRBD1
V: TRBV2
CDR3: CASSENGQVTYEQYF

D: TRBD2
V: TRBV4-1
CDR3: CASSQLVPLATSYNEQFF

D: NA
V: TRBV2
CDR3: CASSENFRTGELFF

D: NA
V: TRBV5-1
CDR3: CASSLGGTNTGELFF

D: NA
V: TRBV7-2
CDR3: CASSLGSRGQETQYF

D: TRBD1
V: TRBV9
CDR3: CASSVASGGTGPSTDTQYF

D: NA
V: TRBV5-6
CDR3: CASSLEGRGLASPLHF

D: TRBD2
V: TRBV4-1
CDR3: CASSQGLAGGVAYNEQFF

D: NA
V: TRBV10-3
CDR3: CAISSQGMAEAFF

D: TRBD1
V: TRBV5-4
CDR3: CASSLEPRAGGEKLFF

D: NA
V: TRBV6-5
CDR3: CASRTYGGWDYGYTF

D: TRBD2
V: TRBV7-2
CDR3: CASRSAGTDTQYF

D: NA
V: TRBV6-5
CDR3: CASSYSGEAGANVLTF

D: TRBD1
V: TRBV5-8
CDR3: CASSLRQGTETQYF

D: NA
V: TRBV5-5
CDR3: CASSLVPGKNYEQYF

D: NA
V: TRBV7-6
CDR3: CASSLILPRGSGELFF

D: NA
V: TRBV7-8
CDR3: CASSLVLSTDTQYF

D: NA
V: TRBV4-1
CDR3: CASSQPRQNYGYTF

D: NA
V: TRBV19
CDR3: CASSIGQHAETQYF

D: NA
V: TRBV2
CDR3: CASSRGLGTGNTIYF

D: NA
V: TRBV7-2
CDR3: CASSLRDYNEQFF

D: NA
V: TRBV25-1
CDR3: CASSDSWTEDQPQHF

D: NA
V: TRBV29-1
CDR3: CSVRVSSGNTIYF

D: NA
V: TRBV7-9
CDR3: CASSTPLGNTIYF

D: TRBD1
V: TRBV5-1
CDR3: CASSFRQGLQETQYF

D: NA
V: TRBV6-5
CDR3: CASSRDGGVYGYTF

D: NA
V: TRBV4-2
CDR3: CASSQDGGGGDSPKPQHF

D: TRBD2
V: TRBV7-8
CDR3: CASSFLAGGWDEQFF

D: NA
V: TRBV18
CDR3: CASSPTRDTQYF

D: NA
V: TRBV7-6
CDR3: CASSLGGVNTEAFF

D: TRBD1
V: TRBV5-1
CDR3: CASSVRGQGFEKLFF